These 9 T cell receptor beta chains originate from one sample sequenced in a study of blood T cells in healthy people across ages. With a J-beta primer mix and a sample-barcoded 5' primer, a second PCR ran about 6 to 11 cycles. TCRdb ran MiXCR on the 5' RACE reads and lists one entry per CDR3 protein. The table includes about 510,000 distinct CDR3 sequences, around a quarter detected once. The same data also went into a second study, on T cells of mothers and their children.

The sample consisted of blood. These receptors all stem from a boy younger than 10 in good health.

V gene TRBV6-1 combines with J gene TRBJ2-7; D may correspond to TRBD1 or TRBD2 (5 bases each). V was pared by 10 bases and J by 4 bases, with 11 bases between. The CDR3 is made up of 11 amino acids. CDR1 MNHNS and CDR2 SASEGT come from the germline V gene. CDR3 DNA sequence: TGTGCCACCGGGACGGTATACGAGCAGTACTTC. Translated: CATGTVYEQYF.

This chain links TRBV7-9 with TRBJ2-7; 8 positions agree with TRBD1. The J call may be wrong; the DNA end is better matched by TRBJ2-5. The CDR3 sequence is 15 residues long. From germline, CDR1 is SEHNR and CDR2 FQNEAQ (reference sequence). The CDR3 sequence: CASSLAGTGVVTQYF. The CDR3 DNA follows: TGTGCCAGCAGCTTAGCCGGGACAGGTGTGGTGACCCAGTACTTC.

The V and J genes are TRBV5-1 and TRBJ2-1; maybe TRBD2 (6 bases). CDR1 is SGHRS, CDR2 YFSETQ, per germline. The CDR3 loop spans 15 amino acids. V lost 0 bases, J lost 2 bases, and 9 bases lay in between. The CDR3 spells CASSLDGRTYNEQFF. Written as DNA, the CDR3 is TGCGCCAGCAGCTTGGACGGGAGAACCTACAATGAGCAGTTCTTC.

V usage is TRBV4-3 and J usage is TRBJ2-1; 9 nucleotides line up with TRBD2. The end of the DNA is better explained by TRBJ2-7, so the J call may be wrong. The CDR3 is made up of 15 amino acids. Germline CDR1 LGHNA, CDR2 YSLEER. The CDR3 is CASSQGDSGSYEQYF. The CDR3 DNA reads TGCGCCAGCAGCCAAGGGGATAGCGGGAGCTACGAGCAGTACTTC.

The rearrangement links TRBV7-8 to TRBJ1-6; tentatively, D is TRBD1 (6 bases). The germline gives CDR1 SGHVS, CDR2 FQNEAQ. V was clipped by 3 bases and J by 7 bases, with 13 bases between them. The CDR3 loop spans 15 amino acids. The CDR3 protein is CASSFLGGENSPLHF. The CDR3 DNA reads as TGTGCCAGCAGCTTTTTGGGGGGCGAAAATTCACCCCTCCACTTT.

V usage is TRBV5-1 and J usage is TRBJ2-5; no reliable D call. The CDR3 loop spans 15 amino acids. Looked up from germline, CDR1 is SGHRS and CDR2 is YFSETQ. V lost 8 bases and J 1 base, leaving 18 bases between the germline ends. In DNA, the CDR3 is TGCGCCAGTAGTGGAGCCAGAGGAGCCCAAGAGACCCAGTACTTC. Its protein product is CASSGARGAQETQYF.

The CDR3: CASSPGGDRSNIQYF. Here the CDR3 DNA reads TGTGCCAGCAGCCCCGGGGGGGACAGGTCCAACATTCAGTACTTC. The chain recombines TRBV12-3 or TRBV12-4 with TRBJ2-4; the D call may be TRBD1 or TRBD2 (8 bases each). Trimming pared 6 bases from V and 7 bases from J, leaving 19 bases between. This CDR3 spans 15 amino acids.

Only a few counts were recorded for this clonotype. The V call is TRBV20-1, the J call TRBJ2-1; D is unresolved. CDR1 and CDR2 from the germline V gene are DFQATT and SNEGSKA (reference sequence). This CDR3 is 11 amino acids long. The V and J ends lost 7 bases and 5 bases respectively, with 9 bases between them. In DNA form, the CDR3 reads TGCAGTGGTAGTACCAACAATGAGCAGTTCTTC. Amino acid sequence: CSGSTNNEQFF.

This clonotype was detected a few times. The chain has TRBV6-5 and TRBJ1-2; D gene ambiguous. Trimming pared 4 bases from V and 4 bases from J, leaving 10 bases between. The length of the CDR3 is 13 residues. Germline CDR1 is MNHEY and CDR2 is SVGAGI. The CDR3 loop is CASSSAASYGYTF. CDR3 bases: TGTGCCAGCAGTTCCGCCGCGAGCTATGGCTACACCTTC.